This entry lists 18 T cell receptor beta chains sequenced from one sample in a study of human T cells and chemical hapten exposure. As to time point: healthy volunteer bleed at 2 weeks. Unfractionated whole blood was the source from which total RNA was extracted. TCRdb reprocessed the RACE reads with MiXCR, giving one entry per CDR3 protein. The sample records some 46,000 distinct CDR3 sequences, about 4.5% being singletons. Material for sequencing was whole blood. These receptors originate from a female donor in good health. Some clones in this sample may be carry-over from other donors' samples.

This clonotype has only a few counts. The chain carries TRBV5-4 and TRBJ2-3; D remains unclear. Looked up from germline, CDR1 is SGHNT and CDR2 is YYREEE (reference sequence). V lost 0 bases and J 0 bases, leaving 5 bases between the germline ends. CDR3 length: 14 residues. CDR3 residues: CASSLAASTDTQYF. DNA for the CDR3: TGTGCCAGCAGCTTGGCCGCCAGCACAGATACGCAGTATTTT. The complete variable domain, with remaining parts taken from reference TRBV5-4 and TRBJ2-3, reads ETGVTQSPTHLIKTRGQQVTLRCSSQSGHNTVSWYQQALGQGPQFIFQYYREEENGRGNFPPRFSGLQFPNYSSELNVNALELDDSALYLCASSLAASTDTQYFGPGTRLTVL.

There are a few counts of this clonotype. This chain joins TRBV28 and TRBJ2-1, with TRBD1 matching 10 bases. The CDR3 has 15 residues. The J segment lost 4 bases and the V segment lost 5 bases, leaving 5 bases of the junction unmatched. Germline loops: CDR1 MDHEN, CDR2 SYDVKM. The CDR3 spells CASSPGTGEYNEQFF. The CDR3 DNA sequence: TGTGCCAGCAGTCCCGGGACAGGGGAATACAATGAGCAGTTCTTC.

This clonotype came up many times. The chain's CDR3 is CASSFRSFYKNIQYF. CDR3 bases: TGTGCCAGCAGTTTCAGGTCGTTTTACAAAAACATTCAGTACTTC. V usage is TRBV6-2 or TRBV6-3 and J usage is TRBJ2-4; D call uncertain. In germline, CDR1 is MNHEY, CDR2 SVGEGT. V lost 4 bases, J lost 3 bases, and 13 bases lay in between. This CDR3 is built from 15 residues.

This clonotype appeared many times. V is TRBV14 and J is TRBJ1-4; 11 bases are shared with TRBD1. J was trimmed by 3 bases and V by 4 bases; bases with no gene match: 13. The germline V gene encodes CDR1 SGHDN and CDR2 FVKESK. The CDR3 has 19 amino acids. This CDR3 reads CASSRRTGGAIRANEKLFF. CDR3 sequence (DNA): TGTGCCAGCAGCCGACGGACAGGGGGCGCGATTCGGGCTAATGAAAAACTGTTTTTT.

At least ten counts were recorded for this clonotype. This chain links TRBV4-2 with TRBJ1-1; no firm D call. The V end lost 7 bases, the J end lost 5 bases, and 17 bases lay between the germline ends. The germline V gene encodes CDR1 LGHNA and CDR2 YNFKEQ. The CDR3 covers 14 residues. The CDR3: CASTKGWQETEAFF. DNA of the CDR3: TGTGCCAGCACCAAAGGCTGGCAGGAGACTGAAGCTTTCTTT.

This clonotype came up a few times. The gene calls are TRBV12-3 or TRBV12-4 and TRBJ2-4; TRBD1 might be the D (5 bases). The CDR3 contains 15 residues. Trimming stripped 1 base from V and 5 bases from J, with 12 bases between. The CDR3 DNA follows: TGTGCCAGCAGTTTAGGATGGACAACCGAAAACATTCAGTACTTC. Translated, it gives CASSLGWTTENIQYF.

This clonotype was seen a few times. This chain joins TRBV7-9 and TRBJ2-3; 14 bases map to TRBD2. V trimming: 5 bases; J trimming: 3 bases; junction bases outside the gene matches: 13. The germline CDR1 and CDR2 sequences are SEHNR and FQNEAQ (reference sequence). The CDR3 covers 19 residues. This chain's CDR3 is CASSTRLAGGRMGTDTQYF. DNA of the CDR3: TGTGCCAGCAGCACCCGACTAGCGGGGGGGCGAATGGGGACAGATACGCAGTATTTT. Supplemented by reference TRBV7-9 and TRBJ2-3, the full variable domain reads DTGVSQNPRHKITKRGQNVTFRCDPISEHNRLYWYRQTLGQGPEFLTYFQNEAQLEKSRLLSDRFSAERPKGSFSTLEIQRTEQGDSAMYLCASSTRLAGGRMGTDTQYFGPGTRLTVL.

There are many counts of this clonotype. This sequence joins TRBV14 and TRBJ2-3, with D unresolved. Trimming pared 0 bases from V and 1 base from J, leaving 5 bases between. The CDR3 consists of 14 residues. The germline V gene encodes CDR1 SGHDN and CDR2 FVKESK. The CDR3 sequence: CASSQEYGTDTQYF. CDR3 coding DNA: TGTGCCAGCAGCCAAGAGTACGGCACAGATACGCAGTATTTT.

This clonotype has a count of ten or more. The genes are TRBV14 and TRBJ2-5; D might be TRBD1 or TRBD2, each matching 5 bases. Germline V lookup: CDR1 SGHDN, CDR2 FVKESK. V was shortened by 0 bases and J by 2 bases, with 22 bases between the two germline ends. The CDR3 loop spans 19 amino acids. CDR3 nucleotide sequence: TGTGCCAGCAGCCAAGAGTTGGATTGGTGGGGGTACGAGCAAGAGACCCAGTACTTC. Translation: CASSQELDWWGYEQETQYF.

At least ten counts were recorded for this clonotype. The V and J genes are TRBV29-1 and TRBJ1-2; tentative D call: TRBD1 (5 bases). There are 13 residues in the CDR3. The germline V gene has CDR1 SQVTM and CDR2 ANQGSEA. V lost 4 bases and J lost 3, with 12 bases in between. DNA for the CDR3: TGCAGCGTTGCAGCAGGGTACGACTATGGCTACACCTTC. Protein product: CSVAAGYDYGYTF. Based on the CDR3 plus reference TRBV29-1 and TRBJ1-2, the full variable domain is SAVISQKPSRDICQRGTSLTIQCQVDSQVTMMFWYRQQPGQSLTLIATANQGSEATYESGFVIDKFPISRPNLTFSTLTVSNMSPEDSSIYLCSVAAGYDYGYTFGSGTRLTVV.

This chain uses TRBV12-3 or TRBV12-4 with TRBJ1-4; D is unresolved. V gave up 5 bases and J gave up 1 base, with 11 bases separating them. The CDR3 has 15 residues. CDR3 protein: CASSDPSGTNEKLFF. CDR3 nucleotides: TGTGCCAGCAGTGACCCAAGTGGAACTAATGAAAAACTGTTTTTT.

Many counts were recorded for this clonotype. The genes are TRBV21-1 and TRBJ1-5. TRBV21-1 is listed as a pseudogene. CDR3 size: 14 residues. This CDR3 is CASSTQIPNQPQHF. DNA for the CDR3: TGTGCCAGCAGCACCCAGATCCCCAATCAGCCCCAGCATTTT.

This clonotype was counted ten times or more. J is TRBJ2-7 and V is TRBV20-1; 11 bases align to TRBD1. The trim removed 7 bases at V and 5 bases at J, leaving 13 bases unmatched. The CDR3 is 15 residues long. Looked up from germline, CDR1 is DFQATT and CDR2 is SNEGSKA (reference sequence). CDR3 nucleotides: TGCAGTGTCTTAAACCGGGACAGGGGGGGAGACGAGCAGTACTTC. This encodes CSVLNRDRGGDEQYF.

This clonotype has at least ten counts. The J gene is TRBJ1-2, the V gene TRBV19, with unresolved D. The germline CDR1 and CDR2 sequences are LNHDA and SQIVND (reference sequence). Trimming took off 3 bases at V and 3 bases at J, with 14 bases between the two ends. CDR3 length equals 15 residues. CDR3 coding DNA: TGTGCCAGTAGTATGTTAGGGCAGGACCACTATGGCTACACCTTC. It specifies CASSMLGQDHYGYTF.

There are many counts of this clonotype. This chain links TRBV10-3 with TRBJ2-7, with 7 bases lining up with TRBD2. Trimming removed 6 bases from V and 6 bases from J; junction bases left unmatched: 11. CDR1 is ENHRY and CDR2 is SYGVKD in the germline V gene. The CDR3 runs 14 residues. In DNA form, the CDR3 reads TGTGCCATCAGCGCATCCAGGGAGGGTAGCGAGCAGTACTTC. Protein sequence: CAISASREGSEQYF.

Regarding this clonotype: A much larger clone differs from this one at a single base, so this may be a read error. J is TRBJ2-1 and V is TRBV20-1; no clear D. CDR1 is DFQATT, CDR2 SNEGSKA, per germline (reference sequence). V was cut by 3 bases and J by 6 bases, with 9 bases left in between. The CDR3 length is 12 residues. The DNA of the CDR3 is TGCAGTGCTAGGGAATGCAGCAATGAGCAGTTCTTC. Its protein is CSARECSNEQFF.

This clonotype was counted many times. This chain links TRBV5-1 with TRBJ1-3; D might be TRBD1 (5 bases). The CDR3 totals 15 residues. Germline CDR1 reads SGHRS; CDR2 reads YFSETQ. V lost 5 bases and J 1 base, leaving 13 bases between the germline ends. Written as DNA, the CDR3 is TGCGCCAGCAGGTTTGGATGGGGGTCTGGAAACACCATATATTTT. Protein product: CASRFGWGSGNTIYF.

The sample holds many counts of this clonotype. This chain links TRBV20-1 with TRBJ2-1; 8 nucleotides line up with TRBD2. The germline CDR1 and CDR2 sequences are DFQATT and SNEGSKA (reference sequence). CDR3 length: 15 residues. The trim removed 1 base at V and 4 bases at J, leaving 6 bases unmatched. This CDR3 reads CSARVVGGVYNEQFF. CDR3 in DNA: TGCAGTGCTAGAGTAGTCGGGGGGGTATACAATGAGCAGTTCTTC.